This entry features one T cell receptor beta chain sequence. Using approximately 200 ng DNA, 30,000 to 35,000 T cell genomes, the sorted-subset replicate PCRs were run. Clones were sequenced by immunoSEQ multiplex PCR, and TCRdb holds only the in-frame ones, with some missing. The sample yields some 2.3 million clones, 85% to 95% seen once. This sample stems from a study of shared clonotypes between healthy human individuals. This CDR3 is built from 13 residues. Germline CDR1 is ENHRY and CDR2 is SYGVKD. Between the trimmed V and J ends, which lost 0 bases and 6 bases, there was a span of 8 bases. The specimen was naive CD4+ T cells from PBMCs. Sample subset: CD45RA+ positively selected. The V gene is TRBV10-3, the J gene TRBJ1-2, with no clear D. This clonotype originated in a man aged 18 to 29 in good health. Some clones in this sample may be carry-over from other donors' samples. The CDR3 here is CAISESRGNGYTF. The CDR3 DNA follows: TGTGCCATCAGTGAGTCGCGAGGGAATGGCTACACCTTC.